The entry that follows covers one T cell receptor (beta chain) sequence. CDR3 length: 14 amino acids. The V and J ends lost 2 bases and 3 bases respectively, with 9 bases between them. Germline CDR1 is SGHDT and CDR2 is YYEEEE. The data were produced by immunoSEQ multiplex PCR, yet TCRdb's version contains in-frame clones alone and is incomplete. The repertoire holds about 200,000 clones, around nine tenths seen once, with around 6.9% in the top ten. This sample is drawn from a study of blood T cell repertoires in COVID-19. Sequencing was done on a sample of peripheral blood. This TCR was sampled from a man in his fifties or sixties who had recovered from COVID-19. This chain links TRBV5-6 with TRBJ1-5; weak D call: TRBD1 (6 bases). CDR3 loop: CASSFPGDNQPQHF. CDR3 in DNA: TGTGCCAGCAGCTTCCCAGGGGACAATCAGCCCCAGCATTTT.